The present T cell receptor beta chain was sequenced within a study of shared clonotypes between healthy human individuals. As for the study in general: Donors were two women and three men aged 18 to 49. For every donor, three CD4 naive, three CD4 memory, two CD8 naive and one CD8 memory plates were used.

The V end was cut by 6 bases, the J end by 5 bases, with 16 bases between. The CDR3 is made up of 14 amino acids. The V gene's germline CDR1 is MNHNS and CDR2 SASEGT. Positively selected for CCR7, the CD45RO-negative cells used as naive CD8 cells excluded terminally differentiated effector memory CD45RA+ cells. The data were produced by immunoSEQ multiplex PCR, yet TCRdb's version contains in-frame clones alone and is incomplete. The sample has some 2,100,000 clones, approximately 94% seen once. Study-wide points: Large sequencing depth failed to make sorted-subset sequencing complete, rarefaction showed. Naive CD4 clonotype sharing across four donors was around 5.5%.

Points on this clone: What it binds is unknown.

The chain couples TRBV6-1 to TRBJ2-5; D is perhaps TRBD2 (6 bases). Sequencing was performed on naive CD8+ T cells from PBMCs. The receptor's source is a man younger than 30 in good health. Some clones in this sample may be carry-over from other donors' samples. The CDR3 loop is CASRARASGETQYF. The CDR3 bases are TGTGCCAGCAGGGCGCGGGCCAGCGGGGAGACCCAGTACTTC.